This T cell receptor (beta chain) was retrieved from a study of T cell responses to AZD1222 COVID-19 vaccine. Points from the study as a whole: Vaccination with two AZD1222 doses was followed by a rise in Spike-specific TCR breadth and depth. Baseline seropositivity occurred in only 5 to 7 AZD1222 recipients.

Trimming removed 1 base from V and 7 bases from J, with 17 bases in between. CDR3 length: 16 residues. Germline V gives CDR1 MNHEY, CDR2 SMNVEV (reference sequence). As regards this clone: Antigen unknown.

Sequenced by immunoSEQ multiplex PCR; TCRdb stores in-frame clones only, minus some. The sample comprises some 62,000 clones, around three quarters of which are singletons, and around an eighth rests with the top ten. The starting material was peripheral blood, obtained on day 0 of AZD1222 vaccination. This TCR was sampled from an adult in good health. The V gene is TRBV27, the J gene TRBJ1-3; D call uncertain. The CDR3 nucleotides read TGTGCCAGCAGTTTATTCGCCGGTGACTTATCGAACACCATATATTTT. Residues: CASSLFAGDLSNTIYF.